Listed below are T cell receptor beta chains from one sample, sequenced in a study of cytomegalovirus exposure and HLA in healthy donors. Libraries were prepared by immunoSEQ multiplex PCR; TCRdb keeps only in-frame clonotypes and omits some of them. The repertoire holds more than 95,000 clones, with under 80% as singletons. Sequenced sample: PBMCs. Receptors were obtained from a woman aged 18-29 years in good health and CMV-seropositive. Each CDR3 is given with its conserved first and last residue. The D gene is left open where the match is weak. Some rows mark clone size as missing; the rest say once, few, many or name a class of expanded clone.

TRBJ1-4,TRBV7-9,.,.,TGTGCCAGCAGGAGAGGGGGTGATGAAAAACTGTTTTTT,CASRRGGDEKLFF
TRBJ2-2,TRBV10-1,.,TRBD1,TGCGCCAGCAACGGACAGGTGAACACCGGGGAGCTGTTTTTT,CASNGQVNTGELFF
TRBJ1-1,TRBV29-1,.,.,TGCAGCGTTCAGGGTGGCGCTGAAGCTTTCTTT,CSVQGGAEAFF
TRBJ1-6,TRBV2,.,TRBD1,TGTGCCAGCAACCCAGGGGGAAATTCACCCCTCCACTTT,CASNPGGNSPLHF
TRBJ2-7,TRBV9,.,.,TGTGCCAGCAGTCTTGACAGCTCCTACGAGCAGTACTTC,CASSLDSSYEQYF
TRBJ1-5,TRBV27,.,.,TGTGCCAGCAGTTACTACAGGGATAGCAATCAGCCCCAGCATTTT,CASSYYRDSNQPQHF
TRBJ2-7,TRBV5-1,.,.,TGCGCCAGCAGCCCTTCGGGGGGCATCTACGAGCAGTACTTC,CASSPSGGIYEQYF
TRBJ2-5,TRBV7-2,.,.,TGTGCCAGCAGCTTCTTCCGGGAAGAGACCCAGTACTTC,CASSFFREETQYF
TRBJ2-2,TRBV10-3,.,TRBD2,TGTGCCATCGGGAGGGGAAGTACGAACACCGGGGAGCTGTTTTTT,CAIGRGSTNTGELFF
TRBJ2-7,TRBV11-2,.,.,TGTGCCAGCAGCTTAGATACAAGCGTTCCCTACGAGCAGTACTTC,CASSLDTSVPYEQYF
TRBJ2-7,TRBV7-9,.,TRBD1,TGTGCCAGCAGCTTACAAGGGGGCGGCGAGCAGTACTTC,CASSLQGGGEQYF
TRBJ2-7,TRBV9,.,TRBD1,TGTGCCAGCAGCGAAGGGGGCTTGAGGTACGAGCAGTACTTC,CASSEGGLRYEQYF
TRBJ2-7,TRBV27,.,TRBD1,TGTGCCAGCAGTTGGGACAGGGCCGCCTACGAGCAGTACTTC,CASSWDRAAYEQYF
TRBJ2-3,TRBV5-1,once,TRBD2,TGCGCCAGCAGCTTAGTAGCGGGAGTGGTAGATACGCAGTATTTT,CASSLVAGVVDTQYF
TRBJ2-7,TRBV7-8,.,.,TGTGCCAGCAGCTTAGCGAGGATCCAAGCAGACGAGCAGTACTTC,CASSLARIQADEQYF
TRBJ1-2,TRBV29-1,.,TRBD1,TGCAGCGTTTACAGGGGGAGCTATGGCTACACCTTC,CSVYRGSYGYTF
TRBJ2-4,TRBV29-1,.,TRBD2,TGCAGCGTGGCCCTAGGGCAGGCGGGGGGGATTCAGTACTTC,CSVALGQAGGIQYF
TRBJ1-4,TRBV9,.,.,TGTGCCAGCAGCGCGGGAAGGGAACTGTTTTTT,CASSAGRELFF
TRBJ2-5,TRBV7-9,.,TRBD2,TGTGCCAGCAGCAGGGGAGGGGAGACCCAGTACTTC,CASSRGGETQYF
TRBJ2-7,TRBV27,few,.,TGTGCCAGCAGTTCCCTAAGAGGTTTAGGCACCTACGAGCAGTACTTC,CASSSLRGLGTYEQYF
TRBJ1-1,TRBV7-3,once,.,TGTGCCAGCAGCTTAAGTGGGACTACGAACACTGAAGCTTTCTTT,CASSLSGTTNTEAFF
TRBJ2-7,TRBV19,once,TRBD2,TGTGCCAGTAGTATGACTAGCGGGAGGATTGACTACGAGCAGTACTTC,CASSMTSGRIDYEQYF
TRBJ2-7,TRBV19,.,.,TGTGCCAGTAGTAATGTGGGCGGAGGAACCTACGAGCAGTACTTC,CASSNVGGGTYEQYF
TRBJ1-1,TRBV12-5,once,.,TGTGCTAGTGGCCTGGTGCGGGGTTGGGCTTTCTTT,CASGLVRGWAFF
TRBJ1-2,TRBV10-3,once,TRBD1,TGTGCCATCAGTGGGGACAGATCAAATAACTATGGCTACACCTTC,CAISGDRSNNYGYTF
TRBJ2-7,TRBV14,.,.,TGTGCCAGCAGCCCCTACCAGGCCCTGATGCCCTACGAGCAGTACTTC,CASSPYQALMPYEQYF
TRBJ2-7,TRBV5-5,few,TRBD2,TGTGCCAGCAGCTTACTAGCGGCCTACGAGCAGTACTTC,CASSLLAAYEQYF
TRBJ2-7,TRBV15,.,.,TGTGCCACCAGCAGAGATCGAGGGCAGCTGTCTAGCGAGCAGTACTTC,CATSRDRGQLSSEQYF
TRBJ1-2,TRBV5-6,.,.,TGTGCCAGCAGCTTGGCCGACATGCTTAACTATGGCTACACCTTC,CASSLADMLNYGYTF
TRBJ2-7,TRBV27,few,TRBD1,TGTGCCACCAAAGATTGGACAGGGGGCTACGAGCAGTACTTC,CATKDWTGGYEQYF
TRBJ2-6,TRBV5-4,.,.,TGTGCCAGCAGCTTTGTTCAGGGCACGTCTGGGGCCAACGTCCTGACTTTC,CASSFVQGTSGANVLTF
TRBJ2-3,TRBV7-7,.,.,TGTGCCAGCAGCTTAGGGGGCATAGATACGCAGTATTTT,CASSLGGIDTQYF
TRBJ2-7,TRBV29-1,.,TRBD1,TGCAGCGTCGGGACAGGGGTCGGCGAGCAGTACTTC,CSVGTGVGEQYF
TRBJ2-7,TRBV5-4,.,TRBD1,TGTGCCAGCACCCAGGACAGGACCAACTCCTACGAGCAGTACTTC,CASTQDRTNSYEQYF
TRBJ2-3,TRBV12-5,.,TRBD2,TGTGCTAGTGGTTTGGTAGTTTGGGGGGGGACCACATTACGCACAGATACGCAGTATTTT,CASGLVVWGGTTLRTDTQYF
TRBJ2-5,TRBV5-1,.,TRBD1,TGCGCCAGCAGCCGCGGAACAGGGGGGCTCCAAGAGACCCAGTACTTC,CASSRGTGGLQETQYF
TRBJ1-1,TRBV7-6,.,.,TGTGCCAGCAGCTTTGGCTTGAACACTGAAGCTTTCTTT,CASSFGLNTEAFF
TRBJ2-6,TRBV28,.,TRBD1,TGTGCCAGCAATCTCTCGACAGGGGGCGGCTCTGGGGCCAACGTCCTGACTTTC,CASNLSTGGGSGANVLTF
TRBJ1-2,TRBV6-4,.,TRBD1,TGTGCCAGCAGACCCTCCGGGACAGGGAGACGGTACGGCTACACCTTC,CASRPSGTGRRYGYTF
TRBJ2-7,TRBV27,.,.,TGTGCCAGCAGTCTGACTAGTGCCTACGAGCAGTACTTC,CASSLTSAYEQYF
TRBJ1-6,TRBV7-8,once,.,TGTGCCAGCAGCTTAAAAACGGCCCTCCACTTT,CASSLKTALHF
TRBJ2-2,TRBV2,.,.,TGTGCCAGCTTTGGCCGTGGGGCCGGGGGGCTGTTTTTT,CASFGRGAGGLFF
TRBJ1-3,TRBV6-5,.,.,TGTGCCAGCAGCCTGACAGTCTCTGGAAACACCATATATTTT,CASSLTVSGNTIYF
TRBJ1-3,TRBV9,.,.,TGTGCCAGCAGCGACTCAGGGTACTCTGGAAACACCATATATTTT,CASSDSGYSGNTIYF
TRBJ1-5,TRBV10-2,.,.,TGCGCCAGTAGAGCCCGGGGGGGTGGGAATCAGCCCCAGCATTTT,CASRARGGGNQPQHF
TRBJ2-5,TRBV2,.,.,TGTGCCAGCAGGAGGTACGGGGGTCCTGGAGAGACCCAGTACTTC,CASRRYGGPGETQYF
TRBJ1-1,TRBV4-1,.,.,TGCGCCAGCAGCCAAGCTGACAGACCCCGGAACACTGAAGCTTTCTTT,CASSQADRPRNTEAFF
TRBJ2-7,TRBV30,few,TRBD1,TGTGCCTGGAACAGGGGCAACTACGAGCAGTACTTC,CAWNRGNYEQYF
TRBJ2-3,TRBV27,.,TRBD2,TGTGCCAGCAGTTCCCACCGATACACACTAGCGGGGGGGCAGACAGATACGCAGTATTTT,CASSSHRYTLAGGQTDTQYF
TRBJ2-1,TRBV5-1,.,.,TGCGCCAGCAGCGTTAGCTCGGGTGAGCAGTTCTTC,CASSVSSGEQFF
TRBJ1-5,TRBV19,.,.,TGTGCCAGTAGTACCTTGAGGGATCAGCCCCAGCATTTT,CASSTLRDQPQHF
TRBJ2-7,TRBV15,.,TRBD2,TGTGCCACCAGCGTTCCCGGGACTAGCATATACGAGCAGTACTTC,CATSVPGTSIYEQYF
TRBJ1-6,TRBV6-1,.,.,TGTGCCAGCAGTGAACTCCCTAATTCACCCCTCCACTTT,CASSELPNSPLHF
TRBJ2-5,TRBV6-5,.,TRBD1,TGTGCCAGCACCCCATGGGACAGGGAGGCACAGACCCAGTACTTC,CASTPWDREAQTQYF